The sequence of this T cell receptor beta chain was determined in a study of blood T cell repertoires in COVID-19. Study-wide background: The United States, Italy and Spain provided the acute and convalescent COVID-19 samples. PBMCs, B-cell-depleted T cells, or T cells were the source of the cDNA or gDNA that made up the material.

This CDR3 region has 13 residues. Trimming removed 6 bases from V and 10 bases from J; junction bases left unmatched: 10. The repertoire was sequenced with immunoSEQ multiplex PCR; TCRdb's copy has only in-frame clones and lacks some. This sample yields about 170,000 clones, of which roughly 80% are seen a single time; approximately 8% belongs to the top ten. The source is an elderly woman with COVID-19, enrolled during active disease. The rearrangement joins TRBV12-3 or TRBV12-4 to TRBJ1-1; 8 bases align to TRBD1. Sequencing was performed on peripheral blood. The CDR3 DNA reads TGTGCCAGCAGCCCGACAGGGGATCGACGAGCTTTCTTT. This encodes CASSPTGDRRAFF.